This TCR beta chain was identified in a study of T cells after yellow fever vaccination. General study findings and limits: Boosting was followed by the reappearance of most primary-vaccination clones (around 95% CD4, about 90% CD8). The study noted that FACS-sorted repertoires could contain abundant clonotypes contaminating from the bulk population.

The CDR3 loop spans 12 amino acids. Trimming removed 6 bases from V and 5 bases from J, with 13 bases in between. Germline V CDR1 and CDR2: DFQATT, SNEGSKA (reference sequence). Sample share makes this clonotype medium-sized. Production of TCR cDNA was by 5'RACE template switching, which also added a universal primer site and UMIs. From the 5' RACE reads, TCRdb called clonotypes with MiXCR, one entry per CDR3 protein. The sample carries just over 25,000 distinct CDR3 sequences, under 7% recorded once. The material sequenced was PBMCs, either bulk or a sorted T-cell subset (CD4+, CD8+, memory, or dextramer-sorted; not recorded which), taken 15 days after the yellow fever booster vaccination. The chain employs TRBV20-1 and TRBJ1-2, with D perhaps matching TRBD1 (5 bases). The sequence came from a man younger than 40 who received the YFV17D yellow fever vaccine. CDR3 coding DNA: TGCAGTGCCCCGGGGACTTCGTATGGCTACACCTTC. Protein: CSAPGTSYGYTF.